The 10 T cell receptor beta chains presented below share a single source sample, sequenced in a study of early T cells in non-severe SARS-CoV-2 infection. TCRdb analysed the 5' RACE reads with MiXCR anew, one entry per CDR3 protein. The sample lists roughly 80,000 distinct CDR3 sequences, 11% to 15% occurring once. The sequencing sample was made of whole blood. Every receptor here comes from an adult who was a healthcare worker with PCR-confirmed SARS-CoV-2 infection or an uninfected control (not recorded which).

A few counts support this clonotype. CDR3 in amino acids: CASSLSVADSGSDTQYF. DNA for the CDR3: TGTGCCAGCAGCCTGTCGGTGGCGGACTCCGGCTCAGATACGCAGTATTTT. The chain links TRBV4-2 to TRBJ2-3, with D possibly TRBD2 on 5 matching bases. This CDR3 region has 17 residues. Trimming shortened V by 4 bases and J by 4 bases, and 21 bases separated the two germline ends. Germline V gene lookup returns CDR1 LGHNA and CDR2 YNFKEQ.

There are many counts of this clonotype. J is TRBJ1-2 and V is TRBV12-3 or TRBV12-4; a weak D match, TRBD1 (6 bases). The CDR3 sequence is 14 residues long. V shed 2 bases and J shed 2 bases, with 9 bases lying between them. CDR3: CASSLRGANYGYTF. CDR3 nucleotides: TGTGCCAGCAGTTTACGGGGGGCGAACTATGGCTACACCTTC.

This clonotype was recorded a few times. One end of the junction does not line up with germline, which may come from a read error. The rearrangement joins TRBV7-7 to TRBJ2-2, with a tentative D call TRBD2 (5 bases). Germline CDR1 and CDR2: SSHAT and FNYEAQ (reference sequence). This CDR3 is built from 15 residues. The CDR3 spells CASSPGLEGTGELFF. CDR3 nucleotides: TGTGCTAGCAGCCCCGGACTTGAGGGCACCGGGGAGCTGTTTTTT.

This clonotype was counted ten times or more. The rearrangement uses TRBV9 and TRBJ2-2; D is uncertain. There are 14 residues in the CDR3. Between the trimmed V and J ends, which lost 0 bases and 1 base, there was a span of 4 bases. CDR1 is SGDLS and CDR2 is YYNGEE in the germline V gene. The CDR3 nucleotides are TGTGCCAGCAGCGTAGAGGTGAACACCGGGGAGCTGTTTTTT. Amino acid sequence: CASSVEVNTGELFF.

In regard to this clonotype: Being one base from a much bigger clone, this may be a read error. V and J are TRBV9 and TRBJ1-1, with TRBD1 identical over 8 bases. The CDR3 loop spans 14 amino acids. Germline V gene lookup returns CDR1 SGDLS and CDR2 YYNGEE. V dropped 3 bases and J dropped 1; count of bases not matched to a gene: 2. CDR3 region: CASSEGTGNTEAFF. DNA of the CDR3: TGTGCCAGCAGCGAGGGGACAGGGAACACTGAAGCTTTCTTT.

This clonotype showed up many times. The chain combines TRBV29-1 with TRBJ1-1; D call uncertain. CDR1 is SQVTM, CDR2 ANQGSEA, per germline. The CDR3 has 13 amino acids. The V gene lost 6 bases and the J gene lost 4 bases, with 15 bases spanning the gap. In DNA form, the CDR3 reads TGCAGCGTGGGCGGTTTGGTGGCCACTGAAGCTTTCTTT. Residues: CSVGGLVATEAFF. The whole variable domain, filled in from reference TRBV29-1 and TRBJ1-1, reads SAVISQKPSRDICQRGTSLTIQCQVDSQVTMMFWYRQQPGQSLTLIATANQGSEATYESGFVIDKFPISRPNLTFSTLTVSNMSPEDSSIYLCSVGGLVATEAFFGQGTRLTVV.

This clonotype was picked up a small number of times. The chain recombines TRBV7-6 with TRBJ2-2; TRBD2 is a possible D gene (6 bases). Trimming left V 4 bases short and J 5 bases short, with 17 bases between. Germline V gene sequence: CDR1 SGHVS, CDR2 FNYEAQ. CDR3 length: 16 residues. CDR3 nucleotide sequence: TGTGCCAGCAGCTCGACGCCGATCGGGAGTACCGGGGAGCTGTTTTTT. Its translation: CASSSTPIGSTGELFF.

At least ten counts were recorded for this clonotype. The chain is built from TRBV20-1 and TRBJ2-7; the D is unclear. The CDR3 has 14 residues. The germline V and J ends were trimmed by 4 bases and 0 bases, with 13 bases remaining between them. Germline values: CDR1 DFQATT, CDR2 SNEGSKA (reference sequence). The CDR3 DNA sequence: TGCAGTGCTACCGACCGTTGGACCTCCTACGAGCAGTACTTC. This gives the protein CSATDRWTSYEQYF.

Worth noting for this clonotype: The junction differs from germline at one of its ends, possibly a read error. V is TRBV7-8 and J is TRBJ2-3; 10 nucleotides match TRBD2. The CDR3 extends over 16 amino acids. Germline CDR1 is SGHVS and CDR2 is FQNEAQ. CDR3 nucleotide sequence: TGTGCCAGCGGCTTAGCGGGGGGCCGTAGCACAGATACGCAGTATTTT. Its protein is CASGLAGGRSTDTQYF.

This clonotype has more than one count but fewer than ten. The chain recombines TRBV4-2 with TRBJ2-2; no clear D. Trimming removed 1 base at V and 7 bases at J, with 4 bases between. Germline V CDR1 and CDR2: LGHNA, YNFKEQ. There are 12 residues in the CDR3. The CDR3 sequence: CASSQGGGELFF. In nucleotides, the CDR3 is TGTGCCAGCAGCCAAGGTGGCGGGGAGCTGTTTTTT.